This T cell receptor beta chain derives from a study of OX40 agonist ivuxolimab in advanced cancers. Study results and limitations: CD4+ and CD8+ T cells in blood underwent clonal expansion by week 6 at 0.1 to 3.0 mg/kg. Some nonresponders likewise displayed low normalized T-cell clonal expansion.

Sequencing used immunoSEQ multiplex PCR; TCRdb keeps in-frame clones, though not all of them. The table lists about 40,000 clones, 86% of them singletons. Comments on this clone: Its specificity is unknown.

Autoimmune disease history or systemic immunosuppression led to patients being barred. Sampled blood was obtained at baseline, cycle 4 day 1, and cycle 7 day 1. V was trimmed by 2 bases and J by 7 bases, leaving 11 bases between them. There are 13 residues in the CDR3. Looked up from germline, CDR1 is MNHEY and CDR2 is SMNVEV (reference sequence). The input for sequencing was CD4+ or CD8+ T cells sorted from blood, taken in a trial of the OX40 agonist ivuxolimab. This TCR derives from an adult with an advanced solid tumor such as melanoma, head and neck, liver or kidney cancer. This rearrangement joins TRBV27 to TRBJ1-2; TRBD1 is a possible D gene (5 bases). CDR3: CASSLGSGSGYTF. CDR3 bases: TGTGCCAGCAGTTTAGGTTCAGGGTCTGGCTACACCTTC.